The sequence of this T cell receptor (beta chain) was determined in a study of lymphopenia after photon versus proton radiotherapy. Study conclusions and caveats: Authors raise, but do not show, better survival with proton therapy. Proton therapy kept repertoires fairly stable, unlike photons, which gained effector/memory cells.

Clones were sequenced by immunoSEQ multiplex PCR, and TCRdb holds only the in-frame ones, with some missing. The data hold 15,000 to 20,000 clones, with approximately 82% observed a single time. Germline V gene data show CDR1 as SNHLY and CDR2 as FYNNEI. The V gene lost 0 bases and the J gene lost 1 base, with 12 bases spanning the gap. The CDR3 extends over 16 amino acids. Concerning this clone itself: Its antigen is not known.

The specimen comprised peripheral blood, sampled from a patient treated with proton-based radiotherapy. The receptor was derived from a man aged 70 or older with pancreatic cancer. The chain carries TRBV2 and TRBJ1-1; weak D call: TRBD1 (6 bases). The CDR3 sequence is CASSEALGGANTEAFF. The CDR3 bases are TGTGCCAGCAGTGAAGCGCTGGGGGGGGCGAACACTGAAGCTTTCTTT.